This T cell receptor beta chain was captured in a study of blood T cell repertoires in COVID-19. Study as a whole: The samples span acute and convalescent COVID-19 from the United States, Italy and Spain. T cells, B-cell-depleted T cells, or PBMCs provided the cDNA or gDNA that served as material.

CDR3 size: 14 residues. J gave up 7 bases and V 8 bases, and 10 bases lay outside the gene matches. The germline CDR1 and CDR2 sequences are SNHLY and FYNNEI. Original data processing: Quantification of nucleated cells was approximated via reference gene primer amplification. Only in-frame clones appear in the TCRdb table, and some are missing; sequencing was by immunoSEQ multiplex PCR. V and J calls and clone size are copied from that table; D and trimming were computed from the DNA. There are roughly 500,000 clones in the sample; approximately 89% occur only once, and about 0.91% lies in the top ten. While infection was still active, Seattle patients were enrolled and then followed longitudinally.

The V and J genes are TRBV2 and TRBJ1-2; TRBD1 matches 10 bases. This clonotype was obtained from a man between 18 and 35 years old with COVID-19, enrolled during active disease. The sequenced sample consisted of peripheral blood. CDR3 bases: TGTGCCAGCGGTCGGCGACAGGGGGCAAGTGGCTACACCTTC. This sequence encodes CASGRRQGASGYTF.